The next 29 T cell receptor beta chains were all read from a single sample in a study of Ad26.COV2.S vaccination and SARS-CoV-2 variants. Treatment: 15 to 20 received Ad26.COV2.S at low or high dose, single or two shots; a few received placebo; per-sample allocation not given. The investigators took samples on day 63 after the first vaccine or placebo injection. The table came from immunoSEQ multiplex PCR; TCRdb's copy has only in-frame clones and leaves some out. The table has 300,000 to 400,000 clones, approximately 85% seen once. The sample consisted of peripheral blood, taken in a trial of Ad26.COV2.S vaccine versus placebo. The receptors here all came from a person between 18 and 59 years old who received the Ad26.COV2.S COVID-19 vaccine or a placebo.

The V call is TRBV27, the J call TRBJ2-3, with D perhaps TRBD2 (5 bases). V lost 3 bases and J 5 bases, leaving 12 bases between the germline ends. The CDR3 sequence is 14 residues long. The germline CDR1 and CDR2 sequences are MNHEY and SMNVEV (reference sequence). The CDR3 is CASSFGGRGDTQYF. CDR3 DNA: TGTGCCAGCAGTTTCGGTGGGAGAGGAGATACGCAGTATTTT.

This chain uses TRBV28 with TRBJ2-7, with D hard to call. Per the germline V gene, CDR1 is MDHEN and CDR2 is SYDVKM. V lost 7 bases to trimming and J lost 0 bases, with 10 bases between them. This CDR3 region has 13 residues. The CDR3 DNA reads TGTGCCAGCAACTCAGGTTCCTCCTACGAGCAGTACTTC. It translates to CASNSGSSYEQYF.

This clone has only a few counts. The chain links TRBV5-8 to TRBJ1-2; tentative D call: TRBD1 (5 bases). Germline V gene lookup returns CDR1 SGHTS and CDR2 YDEGEE. The V end was cut by 3 bases, the J end by 4 bases, with 7 bases between. The length of the CDR3 is 12 residues. The CDR3, as DNA: TGTGCCAGCAGCTACGGGGCCTATGGCTACACCTTC. Translated, it gives CASSYGAYGYTF.

The chain carries TRBV10-1 and TRBJ2-1, with no clear D. Deletions cut 3 bases from V and 0 bases from J, with 9 bases between. Germline CDR1 and CDR2: WNHNN and SYGVQD (reference sequence). CDR3 length equals 15 residues. The CDR3 coding sequence is TGCGCCAGCAGTGATATGGCTAGCTCCTACAATGAGCAGTTCTTC. Translating gives CASSDMASSYNEQFF.

In this sample, this clone turned up once. V and J are TRBV18 and TRBJ2-1; maybe TRBD2 (5 bases). Trimming pared 8 bases from V and 0 bases from J, leaving 14 bases between. This CDR3 contains 15 residues. Looked up from germline, CDR1 is KGHSH and CDR2 is LQKENI. CDR3 in DNA: TGTGCCAGCCGCCTACTAGAGAGCTCCTACAATGAGCAGTTCTTC. It translates to CASRLLESSYNEQFF.

CDR3 coding DNA: TGTGCCAGCAGTTCCGGCGGGAACTCCTACAATGAGCAGTTCTTC. Translated: CASSSGGNSYNEQFF. The chain employs TRBV6-2 or TRBV6-3 and TRBJ2-1; D may be TRBD2 (6 bases). The germline V and J ends were trimmed by 4 bases and 0 bases, with 10 bases remaining between them. There are 15 residues in the CDR3. The germline CDR1 and CDR2 sequences are MNHEY and SVGEGT.

J is TRBJ2-5 and V is TRBV5-1; D ambiguous. V lost 0 bases and J lost 0, with 12 bases in between. This CDR3 spans 16 amino acids. Germline loops: CDR1 SGHRS, CDR2 YFSETQ. The CDR3 reads CASSLGYGLYQETQYF. The CDR3 bases are TGCGCCAGCAGCTTGGGTTATGGGTTATACCAAGAGACCCAGTACTTC. Together with reference TRBV5-1 and TRBJ2-5, the CDR3 gives the full variable domain: KAGVTQTPRYLIKTRGQQVTLSCSPISGHRSVSWYQQTPGQGLQFLFEYFSETQRNKGNFPGRFSGRQFSNSRSEMNVSTLELGDSALYLCASSLGYGLYQETQYFGPGTRLLVL.

The chain is built from TRBV2 and TRBJ2-5; D is unresolved. CDR1 is SNHLY, CDR2 FYNNEI, per germline. V gave up 6 bases and J gave up 4 bases, with 15 bases separating them. CDR3 length: 14 amino acids. As DNA, the CDR3 is TGTGCCAGCAGACAGACCGTCCTGGGAGAGACCCAGTACTTC. This sequence encodes CASRQTVLGETQYF. The whole variable domain, filled in from reference TRBV2 and TRBJ2-5, reads EPEVTQTPSHQVTQMGQEVILRCVPISNHLYFYWYRQILGQKVEFLVSFYNNEISEKSEIFDDQFSVERPDGSNFTLKIRSTKLEDSAMYFCASRQTVLGETQYFGPGTRLLVL.

V and J are TRBV10-3 and TRBJ2-2, with a weak D call TRBD1 (6 bases). The CDR3 has 17 amino acids. The germline CDR1 and CDR2 sequences are ENHRY and SYGVKD. V was cut by 2 bases and J by 0 bases, with 13 bases left in between. The chain's CDR3 is CAISEMAAGANTGELFF. Written as DNA, the CDR3 is TGTGCCATCAGTGAGATGGCGGCAGGGGCGAACACCGGGGAGCTGTTTTTT.

The chain combines TRBV7-2 with TRBJ2-1; D is unclear. V gave up 2 bases and J gave up 8 bases, with 13 bases separating them. The CDR3 sequence is 14 residues long. In germline, CDR1 is SGHTA, CDR2 FQGNSA. This CDR3 is CASSLSSAFYEQFF. The CDR3 coding sequence is TGTGCCAGCAGCTTAAGCTCGGCGTTCTATGAGCAGTTCTTC.

The chain recombines TRBV5-4 with TRBJ1-4; TRBD1 is a possible D gene (6 bases). Germline V CDR1 and CDR2: SGHNT, YYREEE (reference sequence). With 3 bases removed from V and 0 bases from J, the gap between germline ends came to 9 bases. The CDR3 sequence is 15 residues long. The CDR3 spells CASSSRTATNEKLFF. In DNA form, the CDR3 reads TGTGCCAGCAGCTCTCGGACAGCAACTAATGAAAAACTGTTTTTT.

This clone was seen more than once but under ten times. V usage is TRBV5-6 and J usage is TRBJ2-5; the D call may be TRBD1 or TRBD2 (5 bases each). Looked up from germline, CDR1 is SGHDT and CDR2 is YYEEEE. V shed 4 bases and J shed 0 bases, with 16 bases lying between them. The CDR3 runs to 16 residues. Here the CDR3 DNA reads TGTGCCAGCAGCCCCCGTTTCGGGGCAGACCAAGAGACCCAGTACTTC. It yields the protein CASSPRFGADQETQYF. The full variable domain, its missing parts supplied by reference TRBV5-6 and TRBJ2-5, is DAGVTQSPTHLIKTRGQQVTLRCSPKSGHDTVSWYQQALGQGPQFIFQYYEEEERQRGNFPDRFSGHQFPNYSSELNVNALLLGDSALYLCASSPRFGADQETQYFGPGTRLLVL.

The chain couples TRBV7-6 to TRBJ2-1, with TRBD2 matching over 10 bases. From germline, CDR1 is SGHVS and CDR2 FNYEAQ. The CDR3 sequence is 16 residues long. The J segment lost 6 bases and the V segment lost 0 bases, leaving 5 bases of the junction unmatched. This chain's CDR3 is CASSLALSGGANEQFF. CDR3 sequence (DNA): TGTGCCAGCAGCTTAGCGCTCAGCGGGGGGGCCAATGAGCAGTTCTTC.

For this clone: Other DNA variants within this sample encode the same CDR3. The gene calls are TRBV27 and TRBJ1-5; D is unclear. This CDR3 is built from 13 residues. V was trimmed by 2 bases and J by 4 bases, leaving 6 bases between them. The germline gives CDR1 MNHEY, CDR2 SMNVEV (reference sequence). The CDR3 bases are TGTGCCAGCAGTTTAGCACGGAATCAGCCCCAGCATTTT. It yields the protein CASSLARNQPQHF.

The genes are TRBV15 and TRBJ1-4; TRBD1 matches 10 bases. Germline V lookup: CDR1 LNHNV, CDR2 YYDKDF (reference sequence). The length of the CDR3 is 16 residues. V shed 0 bases, J shed 8 bases, and the junction held 6 bases outside the gene matches. CDR3 nucleotides: TGTGCCACCAGCAGAGAACGGGACAGGGGCGGGGAAAAACTGTTTTTT. Translated, it gives CATSRERDRGGEKLFF.

V usage is TRBV5-1 and J usage is TRBJ1-4; D is ambiguous. The CDR3 covers 14 residues. The V end lost 4 bases, the J end lost 5 bases, and 12 bases lay between the germline ends. The V gene's germline CDR1 is SGHRS and CDR2 YFSETQ. CDR3 nucleotide sequence: TGCGCCAGCAGCACCGGCCCCGGGAATGAAAAACTGTTTTTT. As protein: CASSTGPGNEKLFF.

The chain carries TRBV27 and TRBJ2-7; 9 bases fit TRBD1. The CDR3 is made up of 15 amino acids. V lost 2 bases and J lost 2; bases outside the gene matches: 4. The germline V gene has CDR1 MNHEY and CDR2 SMNVEV (reference sequence). The CDR3 coding sequence is TGTGCCAGCAGTTTAGTGGGACAGGGCCCCTACGAGCAGTACTTC. Amino acid sequence: CASSLVGQGPYEQYF.

The chain joins TRBV7-6 to TRBJ2-3, with D uncertain. Germline V CDR1 and CDR2: SGHVS, FNYEAQ. This CDR3 comprises 15 residues. The V and J ends lost 1 base and 0 bases respectively, with 8 bases between them. CDR3 sequence: CASSLVASSTDTQYF. The DNA of the CDR3 is TGTGCCAGCAGCTTAGTTGCGTCTAGCACAGATACGCAGTATTTT.

The chain combines TRBV5-1 with TRBJ2-1, with a possible D match to TRBD1 (6 bases). CDR3 length equals 13 residues. Germline-derived CDR1 and CDR2 are SGHRS and YFSETQ. Trimming stripped 7 bases from V and 2 bases from J, with 10 bases between. The DNA for the CDR3 is TGCGCCAGCTACGACAGGACCTACAATGAGCAGTTCTTC. This sequence encodes CASYDRTYNEQFF.

As concerns this clone: The conserved phenylalanine or tryptophan normally closing the CDR3 is absent here, so this likely arose from a read error. Because the CDR3's place on the DNA is in doubt, the DNA is left out and the CDR3 is given as listed by TCRdb. This chain links TRBV21-1 with TRBJ1-1. TRBV21-1 is labeled a pseudogene. The CDR3 spans 9 residues, counting both ends. CDR3 residues: CASSKGRRG.

The rearrangement uses TRBV13 and TRBJ2-3; 16 bases are shared with TRBD2. The CDR3 extends over 17 amino acids. Germline V gives CDR1 PRHDT, CDR2 FYEKMQ (reference sequence). J gave up 8 bases and V 2 bases, and 7 bases lay outside the gene matches. CDR3 bases: TGTGCCAGCAGCTTAAGGGGACTAGCGGGGGGGCTCTCTACGCAGTATTTT. This encodes CASSLRGLAGGLSTQYF.

A few counts support this clone. The chain links TRBV19 to TRBJ2-7; 7 bases align to TRBD2. CDR1 and CDR2 (germline): LNHDA, SQIVND (reference sequence). The CDR3 runs to 13 residues. After removal of 7 bases from V and 4 bases from J, the junction contained 7 bases not matched to a gene. This chain's CDR3 is CASTGREGYEQYF. In nucleotides, the CDR3 is TGTGCCAGTACGGGCAGGGAGGGTTACGAGCAGTACTTC.

This clone occurred once. The genes are TRBV6-2 or TRBV6-3 and TRBJ1-5; 8 bases align to TRBD1. V lost 6 bases and J lost 6; bases outside the gene matches: 7. Germline lookup yields CDR1 MNHEY and CDR2 SVGEGT. This CDR3 spans 14 amino acids. CDR3 protein: CASSGTGGFQPQHF. CDR3 sequence (DNA): TGTGCCAGCAGCGGGACAGGAGGGTTTCAGCCCCAGCATTTT.

The rearrangement uses TRBV5-1 and TRBJ1-1; a possible D gene is TRBD1 (6 bases). The CDR3 is 16 residues long. Trimming cost V 3 bases and J 1 base, with 16 bases left between them. The germline CDR1 and CDR2 sequences are SGHRS and YFSETQ. CDR3 amino acids: CASSSTGTGGNTEAFF. In DNA form, the CDR3 reads TGCGCCAGCAGCTCTACAGGGACGGGAGGGAACACTGAAGCTTTCTTT.

The rearrangement joins TRBV4-3 to TRBJ2-7, with D possibly called TRBD1 or TRBD2 (5 bases each). Germline CDR1 LGHNA, CDR2 YSLEER. The CDR3 length is 16 residues. Between the trimmed V and J ends, which lost 2 bases and 2 bases, there was a span of 16 bases. CDR3 in amino acids: CASSQPHGAPPYEQYF. CDR3 sequence (DNA): TGCGCCAGCAGCCAACCACACGGGGCCCCTCCCTACGAGCAGTACTTC.

This chain connects TRBV9 to TRBJ1-4; D uncertain. The V end was cut by 0 bases, the J end by 4 bases, with 10 bases between. In germline, CDR1 is SGDLS, CDR2 YYNGEE. The CDR3 has 15 residues. The CDR3 reads CASSVAPALNEKLFF. The CDR3 coding sequence is TGTGCCAGCAGCGTAGCGCCGGCCCTTAATGAAAAACTGTTTTTT.

This chain uses TRBV2 with TRBJ2-7; the match to TRBD1 covers 7 bases. Germline V lookup: CDR1 SNHLY, CDR2 FYNNEI. The CDR3 totals 14 residues. V trimming: 6 bases; J trimming: 7 bases; junction bases outside the gene matches: 12. The CDR3 sequence is CASSNKGATIEQYF. The CDR3 DNA follows: TGTGCCAGCAGCAACAAGGGGGCTACGATAGAGCAGTACTTC.

In DNA form, the CDR3 reads TGTGCCAGCAGTTACCGTGTTTACAGGGCGAGCCCCTCCTACGAGCAGTACTTC. Translation: CASSYRVYRASPSYEQYF. The V gene is TRBV6-2 or TRBV6-3, the J gene TRBJ2-7, with D maybe TRBD1 (6 bases). This CDR3 is 18 amino acids long. Germline V gives CDR1 MNHEY, CDR2 SVGEGT. V gave up 2 bases and J gave up 0 bases, with 20 bases separating them.

This clone was seen only a few times. The rearrangement links TRBV28 to TRBJ2-1; TRBD2 aligns across 8 bases. Trimming took 3 bases from V and 2 from J; bases not matched to a gene: 3. Germline CDR1 reads MDHEN; CDR2 reads SYDVKM. The CDR3 is 15 residues long. DNA for the CDR3: TGTGCCAGCAGTTTGATTAGCGGGACCTACAATGAGCAGTTCTTC. As protein: CASSLISGTYNEQFF.